The next 18 T cell receptor beta chains were all read from a single sample in a study of blood T cell repertoires in COVID-19. Method: immunoSEQ multiplex PCR; TCRdb's copy keeps in-frame clones and lacks some. The sample lists roughly 70,000 clones, approximately 73% occurring once. The sample consisted of peripheral blood. The source of these receptors is a man aged 55 to 70 with COVID-19, enrolled during active disease.

This clone was counted only a few times. This chain joins TRBV7-9 and TRBJ2-7, with D maybe TRBD2 (6 bases). Germline CDR1 is SEHNR and CDR2 is FQNEAQ (reference sequence). This CDR3 comprises 13 residues. The V and J ends lost 5 bases and 6 bases respectively, with 14 bases between them. CDR3 DNA: TGTGCCAGCAGCCCACGCGGGGCGTCCGAGCAGTACTTC. Translating it yields CASSPRGASEQYF.

The chain recombines TRBV27 with TRBJ2-7, with D perhaps matching TRBD1 (5 bases). The CDR3 sequence is 14 residues long. CDR1 MNHEY and CDR2 SMNVEV come from the germline V gene (reference sequence). V lost 1 base and J lost 3, with 10 bases in between. The CDR3 here is CASSLLGQGYEQYF. In nucleotides, the CDR3 is TGTGCCAGCAGTTTATTAGGCCAGGGCTACGAGCAGTACTTC.

The chain joins TRBV5-1 to TRBJ2-3; 7 nucleotides align to TRBD2. The junction had 7 bases not matched to a gene; V was cut back by 4 bases and J by 2 bases. The CDR3 covers 15 residues. Germline V gene lookup returns CDR1 SGHRS and CDR2 YFSETQ. The CDR3: CASSTSGKNTDTQYF. The CDR3 DNA is TGCGCCAGCAGCACGAGCGGGAAGAACACAGATACGCAGTATTTT.

The chain recombines TRBV5-1 with TRBJ1-4; D call uncertain. Trimming took 4 bases from V and 4 from J, leaving 11 bases between them. Per germline, CDR1 SGHRS and CDR2 YFSETQ. The CDR3 is 14 amino acids. The CDR3 here is CASSPHQNNEKLFF. CDR3 nucleotide sequence: TGCGCCAGCAGCCCGCATCAGAATAATGAAAAACTGTTTTTT.

This clone was found a few times. The chain uses TRBV6-6 and TRBJ2-1; tentative D call: TRBD1 (6 bases). Germline V gene lookup returns CDR1 MNHNY and CDR2 SVGAGI (reference sequence). V was pared by 2 bases and J by 8 bases, with 16 bases between. This CDR3 has 15 amino acids. CDR3 nucleotides: TGTGCCAGCAGTTACGTCGGGACAAGGTCAGATGAGCAGTTCTTC. Translating gives CASSYVGTRSDEQFF.

CDR3 sequence: CASSRIQGDEKLFF. The CDR3, as DNA: TGTGCCAGCAGTCGGATCCAAGGGGATGAAAAACTGTTTTTT. V and J are TRBV28 and TRBJ1-4, with D maybe TRBD1 (5 bases). Looked up from germline, CDR1 is MDHEN and CDR2 is SYDVKM. This CDR3 region has 14 residues. V lost 5 bases and J lost 6, with 13 bases in between.

This clone was detected a few times. V is TRBV5-1 and J is TRBJ2-5; TRBD1 matches at 8 bases. V shed 2 bases and J 1 base; nucleotides not matched to a gene: 4. Germline assignment: CDR1 SGHRS and CDR2 YFSETQ. The CDR3 has 15 amino acids. The CDR3: CASSFGTGPQETQYF. As DNA, the CDR3 is TGCGCCAGCAGCTTCGGGACAGGTCCCCAAGAGACCCAGTACTTC. Full variable domain (rest looked up from reference TRBV5-1 and TRBJ2-5): KAGVTQTPRYLIKTRGQQVTLSCSPISGHRSVSWYQQTPGQGLQFLFEYFSETQRNKGNFPGRFSGRQFSNSRSEMNVSTLELGDSALYLCASSFGTGPQETQYFGPGTRLLVL.

The chain joins TRBV29-1 to TRBJ1-2; the D gene is possibly TRBD1 (6 bases). Germline values: CDR1 SQVTM, CDR2 ANQGSEA. The CDR3 runs 16 residues. V lost 3 bases to trimming and J lost 6 bases, with 23 bases between them. This chain's CDR3 is CSVDAPGFLQGDGYTF. The CDR3 DNA sequence: TGCAGCGTTGATGCCCCAGGTTTTTTACAGGGAGATGGCTACACCTTC.

The rearrangement joins TRBV28 to TRBJ2-4; 8 positions match TRBD2. Germline CDR1 and CDR2: MDHEN and SYDVKM. The CDR3 extends over 14 amino acids. V lost 3 bases and J lost 15; bases outside the gene matches: 13. The CDR3 coding sequence is TGTGCCAGCAGTTTTAACGGGGGGGCCCTGGTCTGGTACTTC. Its protein product is CASSFNGGALVWYF.

This rearrangement joins TRBV2 to TRBJ1-5; D is perhaps TRBD1 (6 bases). Trimming removed 6 bases at V and 3 bases at J, with 9 bases between. CDR3 size: 13 residues. CDR1 SNHLY and CDR2 FYNNEI come from the germline V gene. CDR3 sequence (DNA): TGTGCCAGCAGGGGGGACACCAATCAGCCCCAGCATTTT. This translates into CASRGDTNQPQHF.

Only a few counts were recorded for this clone. The rearrangement uses TRBV7-2 and TRBJ1-2; D gene unclear. The CDR3 runs 13 residues. Per the germline V gene, CDR1 is SGHTA and CDR2 is FQGNSA. V dropped 2 bases and J dropped 3 bases, with 7 bases sitting between them. The CDR3 DNA is TGTGCCAGCAGCTTACGCCAGGACTATGGCTACACCTTC. Its protein is CASSLRQDYGYTF.

The genes are TRBV4-1 and TRBJ1-5, with no clear D. This CDR3 spans 14 amino acids. Deletions cut 0 bases from V and 6 bases from J, with 9 bases between. The germline CDR1 and CDR2 sequences are MGHRA and YSYEKL. The CDR3 spells CASSQDSAGQPQHF. The CDR3 nucleotides read TGCGCCAGCAGCCAAGATTCGGCGGGTCAGCCCCAGCATTTT.

The table lists this clone with a few counts. This chain connects TRBV4-1 to TRBJ2-3, with D unclear. The germline V gene has CDR1 MGHRA and CDR2 YSYEKL. Deletions cut 0 bases from V and 1 base from J, with 5 bases between. The CDR3 contains 14 residues. The CDR3 sequence: CASSQEPGTDTQYF. The CDR3 DNA sequence: TGCGCCAGCAGCCAAGAACCGGGCACAGATACGCAGTATTTT.

V gene TRBV29-1 combines with J gene TRBJ1-6; D remains unclear. Germline CDR1 SQVTM, CDR2 ANQGSEA. This CDR3 contains 13 residues. V shed 4 bases and J shed 10 bases, with 14 bases lying between them. CDR3 DNA sequence: TGCAGCGTTGCCGAGAGGGTCGGCTCACCCCTCCACTTT. Encoded protein: CSVAERVGSPLHF.

This clone was seen only a few times. This chain connects TRBV19 to TRBJ1-3, with D possibly matching TRBD1 (5 bases). The CDR3 extends over 12 amino acids. Trimming removed 5 bases from V and 7 bases from J, with 9 bases in between. The germline V gene has CDR1 LNHDA and CDR2 SQIVND (reference sequence). In DNA, the CDR3 is TGTGCCAGTAGTGATCAGGGTAACACCATATATTTT. The encoded protein is CASSDQGNTIYF.

In nucleotides, the CDR3 is TGTGCCAGCAGCCGAACGCCCCCGGGACAGGGTGTTTACGAGCAGTACTTC. It is translated as CASSRTPPGQGVYEQYF. V gene TRBV3-1 (or the pseudogene TRBV3-2) combines with J gene TRBJ2-7; 9 nucleotides align to TRBD1. CDR3 length: 17 amino acids. Per the germline V gene, CDR1 is LGHDT and CDR2 is YNNKEL (reference sequence). V lost 4 bases and J lost 4; bases outside the gene matches: 14.

This chain connects TRBV29-1 to TRBJ2-5, with D perhaps TRBD1 (6 bases). The CDR3 is 14 amino acids. Germline CDR1 reads SQVTM; CDR2 reads ANQGSEA. With 4 bases removed from V and 0 bases from J, the gap between germline ends came to 12 bases. The CDR3 DNA is TGCAGCGTTGGAGGGGGTTCGTACCAAGAGACCCAGTACTTC. This codes for CSVGGGSYQETQYF.

CDR3 residues: CASSPGGRKNQETQYF. The CDR3 DNA sequence: TGCGCCAGCAGCCCGGGGGGGCGAAAAAACCAAGAGACCCAGTACTTC. This chain links TRBV5-1 with TRBJ2-5, with 8 bases matching TRBD2. This CDR3 is 16 amino acids long. V trimming: 4 bases; J trimming: 0 bases; junction bases outside the gene matches: 8. Germline V CDR1 and CDR2: SGHRS, YFSETQ.